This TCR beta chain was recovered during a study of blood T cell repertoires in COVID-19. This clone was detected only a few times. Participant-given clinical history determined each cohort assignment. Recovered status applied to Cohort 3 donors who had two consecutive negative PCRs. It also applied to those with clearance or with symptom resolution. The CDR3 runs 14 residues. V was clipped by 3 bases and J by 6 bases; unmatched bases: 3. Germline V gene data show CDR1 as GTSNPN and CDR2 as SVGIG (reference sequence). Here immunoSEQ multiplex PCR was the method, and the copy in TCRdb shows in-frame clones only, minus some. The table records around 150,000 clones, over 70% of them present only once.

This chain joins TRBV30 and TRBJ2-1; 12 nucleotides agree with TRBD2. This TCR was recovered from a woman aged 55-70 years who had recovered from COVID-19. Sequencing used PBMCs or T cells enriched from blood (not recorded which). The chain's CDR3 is CAWRLAGGSNEQFF. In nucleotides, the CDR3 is TGTGCCTGGAGACTAGCGGGAGGCTCCAATGAGCAGTTCTTC.